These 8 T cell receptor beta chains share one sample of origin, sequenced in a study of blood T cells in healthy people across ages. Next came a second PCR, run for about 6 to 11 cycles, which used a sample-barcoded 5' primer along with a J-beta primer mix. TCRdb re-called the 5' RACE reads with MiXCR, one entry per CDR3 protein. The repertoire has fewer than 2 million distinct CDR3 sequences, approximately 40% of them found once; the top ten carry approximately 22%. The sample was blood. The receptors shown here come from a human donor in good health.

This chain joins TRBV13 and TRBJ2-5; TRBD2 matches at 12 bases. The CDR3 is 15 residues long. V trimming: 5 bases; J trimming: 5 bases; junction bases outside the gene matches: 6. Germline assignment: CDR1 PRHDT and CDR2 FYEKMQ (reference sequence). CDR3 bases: TGTGCCAGCAGCACGTGGACTAGCGGGGTGGAGACCCAGTACTTC. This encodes CASSTWTSGVETQYF.

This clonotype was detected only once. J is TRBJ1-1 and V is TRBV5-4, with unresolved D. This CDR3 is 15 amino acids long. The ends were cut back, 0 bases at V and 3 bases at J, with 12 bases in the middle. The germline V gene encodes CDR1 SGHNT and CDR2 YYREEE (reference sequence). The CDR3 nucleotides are TGTGCCAGCAGCTTGGAGATGCTACGATACACTGAAGCTTTCTTT. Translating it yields CASSLEMLRYTEAFF.

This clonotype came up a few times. Here the CDR3 DNA reads TGTGCCAGCAGTTCGACAGGGGGAAGTGAAAAACTGTTTTTT. Translated, it gives CASSSTGGSEKLFF. This chain uses TRBV6-2 or TRBV6-3 with TRBJ1-4; 9 bases agree with TRBD1. V was pared by 4 bases and J by 7 bases, with 4 bases of the junction left unmatched. The CDR3 contains 14 residues. Germline V gene data show CDR1 as MNHEY and CDR2 as SVGEGT.

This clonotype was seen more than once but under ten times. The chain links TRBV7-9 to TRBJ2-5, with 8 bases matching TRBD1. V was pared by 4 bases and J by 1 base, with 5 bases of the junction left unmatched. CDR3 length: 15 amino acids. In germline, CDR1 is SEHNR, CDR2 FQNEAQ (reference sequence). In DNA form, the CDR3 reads TGTGCCAGCAGCTCCAAAGACAGGGGCCAAGAGACCCAGTACTTC. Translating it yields CASSSKDRGQETQYF.

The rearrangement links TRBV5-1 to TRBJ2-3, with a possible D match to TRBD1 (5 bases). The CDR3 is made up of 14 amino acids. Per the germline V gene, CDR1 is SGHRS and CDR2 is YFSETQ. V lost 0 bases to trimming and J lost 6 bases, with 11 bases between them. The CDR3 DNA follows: TGCGCCAGCAGCTTGGAAAGACAGACGGATACGCAGTATTTT. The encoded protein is CASSLERQTDTQYF.

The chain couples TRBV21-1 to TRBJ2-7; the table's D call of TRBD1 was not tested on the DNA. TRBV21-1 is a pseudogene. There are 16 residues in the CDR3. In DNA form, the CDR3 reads TGTGCCAGCAGCAGACCCCGGGACAGATGCTCCTACGAGCAGTACTTC. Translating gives CASSRPRDRCSYEQYF.

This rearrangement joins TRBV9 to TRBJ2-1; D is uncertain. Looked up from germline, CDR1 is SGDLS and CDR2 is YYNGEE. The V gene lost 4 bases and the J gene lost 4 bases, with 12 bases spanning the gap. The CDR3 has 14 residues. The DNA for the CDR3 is TGTGCCAGCAGCCCCCCACATCCGTACAATGAGCAGTTCTTC. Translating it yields CASSPPHPYNEQFF.

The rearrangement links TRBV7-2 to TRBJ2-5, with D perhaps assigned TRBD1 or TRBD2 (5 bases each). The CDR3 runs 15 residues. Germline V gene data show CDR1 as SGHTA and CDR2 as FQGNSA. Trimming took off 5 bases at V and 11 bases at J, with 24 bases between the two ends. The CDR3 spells CASSDTGTPFDEQYF. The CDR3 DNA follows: TGTGCCAGCAGCGATACCGGGACCCCTTTCGATGAGCAGTACTTC.